This T cell receptor beta chain was captured by sequencing in a study of glioma-infiltrating T cells after dendritic cell vaccination (TCRdb year 2016). For context, the study as a whole: The cohort included around 15 glioblastoma patients drawn from Phase I and II dendritic cell vaccination trials, of whom 9 were newly diagnosed and 6 had recurrent disease. Deep sequencing of TCR beta CDR3 regions was used to quantify tumor-infiltrating lymphocyte content and compare tumor and blood repertoires in dendritic cell-vaccinated glioblastoma patients. Between the early 2000s and the early 2010s, the patients were given dendritic cell vaccination pulsed with autologous tumor lysate. The vaccine was prepared from monocyte-derived dendritic cells that were cultured for roughly seven days with IL-4 and GM-CSF and then pulsed overnight with autologous tumor lysate. TCR sequencing metrics, including TIL content and tumor-blood repertoire overlap, were correlated with survival after dendritic cell vaccination. Patients received three intradermal dendritic cell vaccine injections at biweekly intervals in the arm below the axilla. Summary of the overall study and its limitations: After dendritic cell vaccination, a higher estimated pretreatment TIL content predicted longer time to progression and overall survival. TCR clonality showed no direct relationship with survival, which suggests that a diverse polyclonal response may be important. The TCR overlap response model with three groups was called speculative and said to need prospective validation. The cohort was small and heterogeneous, with few patients having full blood and tumor sets and even fewer initial-recurrent tumor pairs.

This specimen's time point label, interpreted: after dendritic cell vaccination, including at tumor progression/relapse. Patients were selected for having adequate residual fresh-frozen tumor tissue and more than two years of available survival data. None of the glioblastoma patients carried an isocitrate dehydrogenase mutation, although molecular status otherwise varied. PBMC were collected before vaccination, two weeks after the third vaccination, and at tumor progression if tumor progression occurred. Genomic DNA was extracted with the Qiagen DNeasy Blood extraction Kit. Turning to this clone: No antigen is known for it. Per-base qualities were not stored, and no clone one base away is much larger.

The CDR3, cysteine through phenylalanine, is 15 amino acids long. Only the CDR3 DNA is retained, 45 bases long and in frame from the first base. In the germline V gene, CDR1 corresponds to SGDLS and CDR2 to YYNGEE. Trimming at the junction amounts to 0 bases on V and 4 bases on J, and the germline ends lie 11 bases apart. Using the immunoSEQ assay, TCRB CDR3 regions were amplified from 2 micrograms of genomic DNA, or from all available DNA when less than that was on hand. The multiplex PCR employed 60 forward primers targeting TCR V beta segments and 13 reverse primers targeting J beta segments. To estimate the number of reads per starting template, synthetic control templates were added to each sample at limiting dilution. The Illumina HiSeq System generated 87 bp sequencing reads. The original pipeline was this. PCR and sequencing errors were removed by a nearest neighbor algorithm that merged closely related sequences. TCR overlap was defined as the percentage of unique tumor TCR beta sequences that were also present in the same patient's peripheral blood. This immuneACCESS table, as held by TCRdb, lists in-frame sequences with V and J called but not all clones. Of the missing ones, under half trace to an unresolved V gene in checked studies; the others have no known cause. V, J and clone size reflect that table, while D and trimming were determined from the DNA. In this sample the table shows 99,000 or so clones, approximately 84% of which occur a single time. Jointly, the top ten make up roughly 5.9% of the sample.

The material was blood, obtained after dendritic cell vaccination. This TCR was sampled from a human donor with glioblastoma. The rearrangement joined TRBV9 to TRBJ1-5; the D region possibly corresponds to TRBD1 (5 bases align). The CDR3 has the sequence CASSVEGEGNQPQHF. The DNA is as follows: TGTGCCAGCAGCGTAGAAGGGGAGGGAAATCAGCCCCAGCATTTT.